The clone carrying this T cell receptor beta chain was counted ten times or more. Its antigen remains unidentified. The CDR3 extends over 12 amino acids. In germline, CDR1 is SGHTA, CDR2 FQGNSA. Trimming removed 1 base from V and 1 base from J, with 1 base in between. The data are from a study of T cells in Graves' hyperthyroidism and ophthalmopathy. Template material for amplifying TCR beta CDR3 regions consisted of RNA transcripts. A first-round RT-PCR of the TCR CDR3 used the HTBI primer set. TCRdb reanalysed the multiplex PCR reads using MiXCR and keeps one entry per CDR3 protein. The repertoire has about 350,000 distinct CDR3 sequences, about 15% of them found once; the top ten carry roughly 25%. The study's findings and limits: Blood also contained most expanded thyroid clonotypes above 0.001.

Used for diagnoses were clinical symptoms, serum thyroxine and TRAb, thyroid ultrasound and orbital computed tomography. The TCR originated in a woman in her 30s with Graves' hyperthyroidism. The specimen was blood. V usage is TRBV7-2 and J usage is TRBJ1-1, with unresolved D. This chain's CDR3 is CASSLENTEAFF. The CDR3 DNA is TGTGCCAGCAGCTTAGAGAACACTGAAGCTTTCTTT.